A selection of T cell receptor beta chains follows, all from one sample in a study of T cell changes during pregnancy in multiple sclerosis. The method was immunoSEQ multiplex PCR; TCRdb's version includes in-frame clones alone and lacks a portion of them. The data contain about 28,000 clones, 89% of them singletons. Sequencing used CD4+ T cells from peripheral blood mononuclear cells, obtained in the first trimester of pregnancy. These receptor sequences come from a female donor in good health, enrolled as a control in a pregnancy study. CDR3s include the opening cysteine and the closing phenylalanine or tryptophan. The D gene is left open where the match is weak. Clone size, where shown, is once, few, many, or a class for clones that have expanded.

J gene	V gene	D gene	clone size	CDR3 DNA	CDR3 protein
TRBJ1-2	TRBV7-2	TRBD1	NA	TGTGCCAGCAGCTCCCGGACAGGGGCGTATGGCTACACCTTC	CASSSRTGAYGYTF
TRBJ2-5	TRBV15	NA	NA	TGTGCCACCAGCAGTTTCTTAGGACAGAAAGAGACCCAGTACTTC	CATSSFLGQKETQYF
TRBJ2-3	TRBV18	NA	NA	TGTGCCAGCTCACCACCGGGACTCAGCACAGATACGCAGTATTTT	CASSPPGLSTDTQYF
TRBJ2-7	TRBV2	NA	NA	TGTGCCACCGCAGGGGTAGGGATGCTCGAGCAGTACTTC	CATAGVGMLEQYF
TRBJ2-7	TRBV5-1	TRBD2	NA	TGCGCCAGCAGCTGGGGACTAGCGGGGGAAGAGCAGTACTTC	CASSWGLAGEEQYF
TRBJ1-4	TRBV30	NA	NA	TGTGCCTGGACCAAGGGAGGGACCGGGGGAAAACTGTTTTTT	CAWTKGGTGGKLFF
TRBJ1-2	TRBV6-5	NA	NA	TGTGCCAGCAGCCGAGACAGGAACTATGGCTACACCTTC	CASSRDRNYGYTF
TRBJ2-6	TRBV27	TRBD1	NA	TGTGCCAGCAGTTTGACCAGGGGGCCTGGGGCCAACGTCCTGACTTTC	CASSLTRGPGANVLTF
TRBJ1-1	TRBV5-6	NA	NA	TGTGCCAGCAGTGACCTGACAACTGAAGCTTTCTTT	CASSDLTTEAFF
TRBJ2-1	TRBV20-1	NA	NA	TGCAGTGCTAGACTGGCTGAGCAGTTCTTC	CSARLAEQFF
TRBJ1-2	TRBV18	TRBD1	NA	TGTGCCAGCTCACAAAAGGACAGGGTCCCGCTTTTTAGTGGCTACACCTTC	CASSQKDRVPLFSGYTF
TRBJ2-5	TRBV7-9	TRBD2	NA	TGTGCCAGCAGCTGGGGAGCGGGGGCCCAAGAGACCCAGTACTTC	CASSWGAGAQETQYF
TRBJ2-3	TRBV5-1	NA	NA	TGCGCCAGCAGCTTGACAGGCACTAGCACAGATACGCAGTATTTT	CASSLTGTSTDTQYF
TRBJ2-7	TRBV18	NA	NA	TGTGCCAGCTCACCGGGCAGCACCTACGAGCAGTACTTC	CASSPGSTYEQYF
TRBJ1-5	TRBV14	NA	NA	TGTGCCAGCAGCCAAGAGCGGGGGGCCGGCCGTACGGATAGCAATCAGCCCCAGCATTTT	CASSQERGAGRTDSNQPQHF
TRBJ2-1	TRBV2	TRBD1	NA	TGTGCCAGCACCGAGGGACAGGGCTCCTACAATGAGCAGTTCTTC	CASTEGQGSYNEQFF
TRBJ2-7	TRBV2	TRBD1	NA	TGTGCCAGTCAAGAAGGACAGGGGAACTACGAGCAGTACTTC	CASQEGQGNYEQYF
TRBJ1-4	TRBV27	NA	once	TGTGCCAGCAGTTTGTATCGGGGGGCGGGCGAAAAACTGTTTTTT	CASSLYRGAGEKLFF
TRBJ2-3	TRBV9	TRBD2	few	TGTGCCAGCAGCGTAGGGACTAGCGAAGATACGCAGTATTTT	CASSVGTSEDTQYF
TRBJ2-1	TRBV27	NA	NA	TGTGCCAGCAGTTTCTCACAGGGGGGGCCCTACAATGAGCAGTTCTTC	CASSFSQGGPYNEQFF